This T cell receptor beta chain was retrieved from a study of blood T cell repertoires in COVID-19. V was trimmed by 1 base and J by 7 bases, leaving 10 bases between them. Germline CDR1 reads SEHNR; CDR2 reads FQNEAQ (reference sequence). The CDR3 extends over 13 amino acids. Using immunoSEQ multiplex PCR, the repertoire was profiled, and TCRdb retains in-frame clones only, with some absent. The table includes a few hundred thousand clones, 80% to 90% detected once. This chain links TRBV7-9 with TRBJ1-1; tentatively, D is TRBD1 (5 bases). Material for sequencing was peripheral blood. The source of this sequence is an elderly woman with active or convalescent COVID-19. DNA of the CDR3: TGTGCCAGCAGCTTAGTCCCTACAGGTGAAGCTTTCTTT. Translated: CASSLVPTGEAFF.